The rows below give T cell receptor beta chains drawn from one sample of a study of blood T cell repertoires in COVID-19. Measured with immunoSEQ multiplex PCR; TCRdb has only the in-frame clones, and not every one. In the table there are nearly 11,000 clones, almost 85% of which are singletons. Input material: peripheral blood. The origin of the receptors is a man aged 50 to 59 with active COVID-19. The CDR3 runs from the conserved cysteine through the conserved F or W. A D gene is named only where the DNA matches it firmly. Part of the rows lack a size; the others show once, few, many or a class for expanded clones.

length	size	V	D	J	CDR3	DNA
15	.	TRBV3-1/TRBV3-2	.	TRBJ2-6	CASSQTASGANVLTF	TGTGCCAGCAGCCAAACAGCCTCTGGGGCCAACGTCCTGACTTTC
17	medium-sized	TRBV28	TRBD2	TRBJ2-2	CASRPGLAGDTTGELFF	TGTGCCAGCAGACCCGGACTAGCGGGAGACACCACCGGGGAGCTGTTTTTT
16	.	TRBV12-2	.	TRBJ2-1	CASRSPLAGAYNEQFF	TGTGCAAGTCGCTCCCCTCTAGCGGGAGCCTACAATGAGCAGTTCTTC
12	.	TRBV13	.	TRBJ1-2	CASSLGRQEITF	TGTGCCAGCAGCTTAGGCAGACAGGAAATCACCTTC
15	.	TRBV9	TRBD2	TRBJ2-3	CASSGGGEGIDTQYF	TGTGCCAGCAGCGGGGGCGGGGAGGGGATAGATACGCAGTATTTT
16	once	TRBV11-2	.	TRBJ2-2	CASSPRCPRNTGELFF	TGTGCCAGCAGCCCGAGATGTCCTCGCAACACCGGGGAGCTGTTTTTT
16	.	TRBV27	TRBD1	TRBJ2-3	CASSLWGQGTTDTQYF	TGTGCCAGCAGTTTATGGGGACAGGGGACAACAGATACGCAGTATTTT
18	once	TRBV4-1	TRBD2	TRBJ2-1	CASSQEPPASGSFIEQFF	TGCGCCAGCAGCCAAGAACCTCCTGCTAGCGGGAGTTTCATTGAGCAGTTCTTC
16	.	TRBV27	.	TRBJ1-5	CASSPMGGGGLQPQHF	TGTGCCAGCAGCCCTATGGGTGGGGGGGGGCTTCAGCCCCAGCATTTT
16	.	TRBV19	TRBD2	TRBJ2-3	CASRVNSGSLTDTQYF	TGTGCCAGTAGGGTAAATAGCGGGAGTCTCACAGATACGCAGTATTTT
14	.	TRBV5-3	.	TRBJ2-7	CARSFLTGSYEQYF	TGTGCCAGAAGCTTCCTCACGGGTTCCTACGAGCAGTACTTC
14	.	TRBV9	.	TRBJ2-2	CASTLSEGFGELFF	TGTGCCAGCACCCTCTCGGAGGGATTCGGGGAGCTGTTTTTT
16	once	TRBV4-1	TRBD1	TRBJ2-7	CASSQSPGTEVHEQYF	TGCGCCAGCAGCCAATCCCCCGGGACAGAAGTCCACGAGCAGTACTTC
13	once	TRBV19	TRBD1	TRBJ1-1	CASSITGQFEAFF	TGTGCCAGTAGTATAACGGGACAGTTCGAAGCTTTCTTT
15	.	TRBV19	.	TRBJ1-5	CASSMWTAGNQPQHF	TGTGCCAGTAGTATGTGGACAGCGGGCAATCAGCCCCAGCATTTT
14	once	TRBV27	.	TRBJ2-5	CASSLLSSGETQYF	TGTGCCAGCAGTTTATTGTCGTCGGGAGAGACCCAGTACTTC
13	.	TRBV30	.	TRBJ2-1	CAWSGGTYNEQFF	TGTGCCTGGAGTGGCGGGACCTACAATGAGCAGTTCTTC
14	few	TRBV27	.	TRBJ2-3	CASSLSLLTDTQYF	TGTGCCAGCAGTTTATCCCTACTCACAGATACGCAGTATTTT
15	.	TRBV28	.	TRBJ2-7	CASSHETRESYEQYF	TGTGCCAGCAGCCATGAGACTAGGGAATCCTACGAGCAGTACTTC
15	once	TRBV6-5	.	TRBJ2-5	CASRVPITREETQYF	TGTGCCAGCCGCGTCCCTATCACTAGAGAAGAGACCCAGTACTTC
13	.	TRBV7-2	.	TRBJ2-1	CASSDISWSEQFF	TGTGCCAGCAGCGACATAAGCTGGTCTGAGCAGTTCTTC
13	.	TRBV16	.	TRBJ2-2	CASSQSFGGELFF	TGTGCCAGCAGCCAATCGTTCGGCGGGGAGCTGTTTTTT
15	.	TRBV6-5	TRBD1	TRBJ1-5	CASSDSETGSHPQHF	TGTGCCAGCAGTGACTCCGAGACAGGGTCTCACCCCCAGCATTTT
14	.	TRBV19	.	TRBJ2-1	CASRDTSSYNEQFF	TGTGCCAGTCGAGACACGAGCTCCTACAATGAGCAGTTCTTC
18	.	TRBV11-2	.	TRBJ2-2	CASSFDRWGEGRSGELFF	TGTGCCAGCAGCTTCGACAGGTGGGGGGAGGGCCGATCCGGGGAGCTGTTTTTT
14	.	TRBV2	.	TRBJ2-5	CASISRGRGETQYF	TGTGCCAGCATTAGTAGAGGGCGGGGAGAGACCCAGTACTTC
14	.	TRBV3-1/TRBV3-2	TRBD1	TRBJ2-2	CASSPGQGVRELFF	TGTGCCAGCAGCCCAGGACAGGGGGTAAGGGAGCTGTTTTTT
15	.	TRBV5-1	.	TRBJ2-1	CASSLRGTGEGEQFF	TGCGCCAGCAGCCTTAGGGGAACGGGGGAAGGTGAGCAGTTCTTC
14	.	TRBV6-5	.	TRBJ2-7	CASRAFDGVYEQYF	TGTGCCAGCAGGGCCTTCGACGGGGTCTACGAGCAGTACTTC
16	.	TRBV7-8	.	TRBJ2-1	CASSSGPGGSGNEQFF	TGTGCCAGCAGCTCAGGGCCGGGTGGAAGTGGTAATGAGCAGTTCTTC
16	.	TRBV7-9	TRBD2	TRBJ2-7	CASRKTGLAGVYEQYF	TGTGCCAGCAGAAAGACGGGACTAGCGGGAGTCTACGAGCAGTACTTC
14	once	TRBV27	TRBD1	TRBJ1-4	CASSGGTGFGKLFF	TGTGCCAGCAGCGGAGGGACAGGCTTCGGAAAACTGTTTTTT
14	.	TRBV4-1	.	TRBJ2-3	CASSPGVFSDTQYF	TGCGCCAGCAGCCCCGGGGTATTCTCAGATACGCAGTATTTT
13	.	TRBV4-1	.	TRBJ2-1	CASSQDYYNEQFF	TGCGCCAGCAGCCAAGACTATTACAATGAGCAGTTCTTC
14	once	TRBV27	TRBD2	TRBJ2-7	CASSLSGSSYEQYF	TGTGCCAGCTCCCTTAGCGGGAGCTCCTACGAGCAGTACTTC
15	.	TRBV28	.	TRBJ1-3	CASSPTENSGNTIYF	TGTGCCAGCAGCCCTACAGAAAACTCTGGAAACACCATATATTTT
16	once	TRBV5-6	.	TRBJ2-3	CASSLGWATSTDTQYF	TGTGCCAGCAGCTTGGGCTGGGCCACTAGCACAGATACGCAGTATTTT
14	.	TRBV28	.	TRBJ1-2	CASSLRGGFLGYTF	TGTGCCAGCAGTTTAAGAGGAGGGTTTCTGGGCTACACCTTC
15	few	TRBV24-1	.	TRBJ1-2	CATSDRKRDTYGYTF	TGTGCCACCAGTGATCGAAAACGGGACACGTATGGCTACACCTTC
15	.	TRBV7-7	.	TRBJ2-1	CASSLGVGAGDEQFF	TGTGCTAGCAGCTTAGGAGTGGGAGCGGGCGATGAGCAGTTCTTC
16	few	TRBV27	TRBD2	TRBJ2-1	CASSQRLAGVGNEQFF	TGTGCCAGCAGTCAGAGACTAGCGGGAGTTGGAAATGAGCAGTTCTTC
15	.	TRBV6-5	TRBD1	TRBJ2-1	CASSSEGQGSNEQFF	TGTGCCAGCAGTTCGGAGGGACAGGGTAGTAATGAGCAGTTCTTC
14	.	TRBV6-5	TRBD1	TRBJ1-2	CASSPGQGHYGYTF	TGTGCCAGCAGTCCGGGACAGGGACACTATGGCTACACCTTC
14	.	TRBV27	TRBD2	TRBJ2-7	CASSSGTRLYEQYF	TGTGCCAGCAGTTCCGGGACTAGACTTTACGAGCAGTACTTC
13	.	TRBV28	TRBD1	TRBJ2-7	CASTLWTGDEQYF	TGTGCCAGCACCCTTTGGACAGGGGACGAGCAGTACTTC
14	once	TRBV14	.	TRBJ1-1	CASSLDRRNTEAFF	TGTGCCAGCAGCCTTGACAGGAGGAACACTGAAGCTTTCTTT
15	.	TRBV24-1	TRBD1	TRBJ2-7	CATSDRGQAAYEQYF	TGTGCCACCAGTGATAGGGGACAGGCCGCCTACGAGCAGTACTTC
12	.	TRBV7-9	.	TRBJ2-7	CASSQDRDEQYF	TGTGCCAGCAGCCAAGACCGGGACGAGCAGTACTTC
15	.	TRBV7-2	TRBD1	TRBJ2-1	CASSLTTGGYNEQFF	TGTGCCAGCAGCTTAACGACAGGGGGCTACAATGAGCAGTTCTTC
12	.	TRBV7-9	TRBD1	TRBJ1-4	CASSGQGEKLFF	TGTGCCAGCAGCGGACAGGGTGAAAAACTGTTTTTT
16	.	TRBV19	TRBD2	TRBJ2-7	CASSIAGTTGTIRQYF	TGTGCCAGTAGTATAGCAGGAACAACCGGGACTATAAGGCAGTACTTC
15	.	TRBV27	TRBD2	TRBJ2-1	CASTPGTSGYNEQFF	TGTGCCAGCACCCCAGGGACTAGCGGCTACAATGAGCAGTTCTTC
16	once	TRBV5-1	.	TRBJ2-7	CASSANRDTWGGEQYF	TGCGCCAGCAGCGCAAACCGGGACACCTGGGGGGGAGAGCAGTACTTC
12	.	TRBV12-3/TRBV12-4	.	TRBJ2-1	CASSFNNNEQFF	TGTGCCAGCAGTTTTAATAACAATGAGCAGTTCTTC
13	medium-sized	TRBV6-5	.	TRBJ1-1	CASSPGTYTEAFF	TGTGCCAGCTCACCAGGGACATACACTGAAGCTTTCTTT
17	.	TRBV7-9	.	TRBJ2-1	CASSSGLVGSSYNEQFF	TGTGCCAGCAGCTCAGGACTGGTAGGTAGCTCCTACAATGAGCAGTTCTTC
20	.	TRBV11-3	TRBD2	TRBJ2-3	CASSLDTTSGRANNTDTQYF	TGTGCCAGCAGCTTAGACACGACTAGCGGGAGGGCCAATAACACAGATACGCAGTATTTT
13	.	TRBV13	.	TRBJ2-2	CASSVYNTGELFF	TGTGCCAGCAGCGTCTACAACACCGGGGAGCTGTTTTTT